This TCR beta chain was sequenced in a study of OX40 agonist ivuxolimab in advanced cancers. Overall study context: Aged 23 to 79 with a mean of roughly 63 years, they were about 78% male.

Sequenced by immunoSEQ multiplex PCR; TCRdb stores in-frame clones only, minus some. Of about 20,000 clones listed, under 90% were seen once; the top ten hold 21%. Sequencing used CD4+ or CD8+ T cells sorted from blood, obtained in a trial of the OX40 agonist ivuxolimab. The receptor was isolated from an adult with an advanced solid tumor such as melanoma, head and neck, liver or kidney cancer.

In nucleotides, the CDR3 is TGTGCCAGCAGTCCGCAGACAGGGGCATTCCTGAATGAGCAGTTCTTC. It encodes CASSPQTGAFLNEQFF. V usage is TRBV27 and J usage is TRBJ2-1, with 8 nucleotides matching TRBD1. Germline lookup yields CDR1 MNHEY and CDR2 SMNVEV (reference sequence). J lost 7 bases, V lost 5 bases, and 13 bases had no gene match. The CDR3 length is 16 residues.